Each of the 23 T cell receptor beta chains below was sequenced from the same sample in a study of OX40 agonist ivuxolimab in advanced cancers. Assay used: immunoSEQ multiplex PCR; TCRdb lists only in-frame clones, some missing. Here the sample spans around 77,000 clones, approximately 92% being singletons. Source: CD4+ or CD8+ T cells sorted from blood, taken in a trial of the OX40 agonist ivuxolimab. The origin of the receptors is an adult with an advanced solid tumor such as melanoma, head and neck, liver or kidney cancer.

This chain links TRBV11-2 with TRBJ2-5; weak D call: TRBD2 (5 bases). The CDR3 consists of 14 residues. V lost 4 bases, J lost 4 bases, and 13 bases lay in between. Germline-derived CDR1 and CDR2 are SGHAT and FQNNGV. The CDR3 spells CASSSRAEGETQYF. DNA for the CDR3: TGTGCCAGCAGCTCCCGGGCCGAGGGAGAGACCCAGTACTTC.

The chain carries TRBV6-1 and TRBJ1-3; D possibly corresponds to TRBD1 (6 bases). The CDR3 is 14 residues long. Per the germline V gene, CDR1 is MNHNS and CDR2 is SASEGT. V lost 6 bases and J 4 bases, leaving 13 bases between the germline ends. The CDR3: CASRVGGAGNTIYF. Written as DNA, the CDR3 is TGTGCCAGCAGGGTAGGGGGAGCAGGAAACACCATATATTTT.

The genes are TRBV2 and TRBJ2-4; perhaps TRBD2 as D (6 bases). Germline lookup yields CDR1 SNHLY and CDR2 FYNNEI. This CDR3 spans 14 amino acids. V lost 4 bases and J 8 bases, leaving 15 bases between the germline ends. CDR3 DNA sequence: TGTGCCAGCAGTGTAGCGGACTCGCGGGACATTCAGTACTTC. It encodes CASSVADSRDIQYF.

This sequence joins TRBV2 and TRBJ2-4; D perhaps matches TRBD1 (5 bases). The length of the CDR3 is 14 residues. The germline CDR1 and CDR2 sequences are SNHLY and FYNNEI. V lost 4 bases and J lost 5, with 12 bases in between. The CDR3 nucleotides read TGTGCCAGCAGTGCCCGACAGAACGAAAACATTCAGTACTTC. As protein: CASSARQNENIQYF.

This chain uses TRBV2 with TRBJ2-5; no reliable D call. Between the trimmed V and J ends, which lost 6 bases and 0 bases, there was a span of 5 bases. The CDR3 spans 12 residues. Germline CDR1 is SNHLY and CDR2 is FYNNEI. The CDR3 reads CASRPDQETQYF. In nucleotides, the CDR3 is TGTGCCAGCAGGCCAGACCAAGAGACCCAGTACTTC.

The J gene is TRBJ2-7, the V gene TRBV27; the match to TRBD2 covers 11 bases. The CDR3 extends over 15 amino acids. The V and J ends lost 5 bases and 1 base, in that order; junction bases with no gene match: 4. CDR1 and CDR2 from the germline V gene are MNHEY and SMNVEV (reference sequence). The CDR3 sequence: CASSRGLAASYEQYF. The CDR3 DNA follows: TGTGCCAGCAGTCGGGGACTAGCGGCATCCTACGAGCAGTACTTC.

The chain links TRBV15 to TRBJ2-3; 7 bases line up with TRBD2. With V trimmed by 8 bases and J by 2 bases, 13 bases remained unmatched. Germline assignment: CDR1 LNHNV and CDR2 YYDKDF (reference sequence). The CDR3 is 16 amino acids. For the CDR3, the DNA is TGTGCCACCCTTACCCGACTAGCTCCAAACACAGATACGCAGTATTTT. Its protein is CATLTRLAPNTDTQYF.

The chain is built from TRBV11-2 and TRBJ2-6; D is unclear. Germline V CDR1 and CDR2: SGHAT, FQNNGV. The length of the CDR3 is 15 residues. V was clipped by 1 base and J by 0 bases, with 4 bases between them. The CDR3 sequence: CASSLVSSGANVLTF. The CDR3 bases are TGTGCCAGCAGCTTAGTCTCCTCTGGGGCCAACGTCCTGACTTTC.

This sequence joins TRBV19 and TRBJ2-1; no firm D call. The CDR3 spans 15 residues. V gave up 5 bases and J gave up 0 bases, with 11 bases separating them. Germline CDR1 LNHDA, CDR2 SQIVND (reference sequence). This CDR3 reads CASSWAVSSYNEQFF. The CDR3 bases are TGTGCCAGTAGTTGGGCGGTGAGCTCCTACAATGAGCAGTTCTTC. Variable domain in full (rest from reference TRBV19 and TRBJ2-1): DGGITQSPKYLFRKEGQNVTLSCEQNLNHDAMYWYRQDPGQGLRLIYYSQIVNDFQKGDIAEGYSVSREKKESFPLTVTSAQKNPTAFYLCASSWAVSSYNEQFFGPGTRLTVL.

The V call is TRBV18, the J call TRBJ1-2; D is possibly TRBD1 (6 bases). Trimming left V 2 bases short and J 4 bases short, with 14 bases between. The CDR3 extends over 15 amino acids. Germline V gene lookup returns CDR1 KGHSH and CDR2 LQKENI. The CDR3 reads CASSPGGPAGYGYTF. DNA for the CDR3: TGTGCCAGCTCACCAGGGGGGCCCGCGGGCTATGGCTACACCTTC.

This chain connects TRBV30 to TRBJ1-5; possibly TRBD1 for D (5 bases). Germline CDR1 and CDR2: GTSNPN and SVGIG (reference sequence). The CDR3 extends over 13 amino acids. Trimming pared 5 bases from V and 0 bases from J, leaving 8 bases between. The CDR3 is CAWQGTSNQPQHF. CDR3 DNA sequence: TGTGCCTGGCAGGGAACTAGCAATCAGCCCCAGCATTTT.

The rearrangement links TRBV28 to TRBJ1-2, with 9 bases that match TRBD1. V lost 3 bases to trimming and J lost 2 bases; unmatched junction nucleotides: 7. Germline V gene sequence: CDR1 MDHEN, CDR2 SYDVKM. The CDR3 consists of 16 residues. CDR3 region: CASSFDIGQGNYGYTF. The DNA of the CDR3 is TGTGCCAGCAGTTTTGATATAGGACAGGGGAACTATGGCTACACCTTC.

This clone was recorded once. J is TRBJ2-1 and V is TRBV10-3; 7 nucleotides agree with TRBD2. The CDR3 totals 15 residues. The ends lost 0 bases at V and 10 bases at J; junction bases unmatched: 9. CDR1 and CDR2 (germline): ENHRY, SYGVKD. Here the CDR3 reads CAISESSGTTTEQFF. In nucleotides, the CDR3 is TGTGCCATCAGTGAGTCCTCTGGGACTACGACAGAGCAGTTCTTC.

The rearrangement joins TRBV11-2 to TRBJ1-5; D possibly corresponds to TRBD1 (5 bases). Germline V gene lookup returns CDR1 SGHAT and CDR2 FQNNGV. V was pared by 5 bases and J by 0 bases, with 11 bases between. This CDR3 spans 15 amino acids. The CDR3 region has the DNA TGTGCCAGCAGCAATCGACAGAATAGCAATCAGCCCCAGCATTTT. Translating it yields CASSNRQNSNQPQHF.

CDR3 sequence reads: CASSPTGLRIADTQYF. DNA of the CDR3: TGTGCCAGCAGCCCGACAGGGTTGAGGATCGCGGATACGCAGTATTTT. The chain combines TRBV11-3 with TRBJ2-3; the match to TRBD1 covers 7 bases. The CDR3 length is 16 residues. J was trimmed by 6 bases and V by 5 bases; bases with no gene match: 14. Germline V gives CDR1 SGHNT, CDR2 YENEEA.

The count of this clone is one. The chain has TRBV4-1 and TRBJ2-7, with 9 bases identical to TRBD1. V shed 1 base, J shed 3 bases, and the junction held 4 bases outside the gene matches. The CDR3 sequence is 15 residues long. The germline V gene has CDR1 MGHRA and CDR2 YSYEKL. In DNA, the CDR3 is TGCGCCAGCAGCCAAGGAAGGGACAGGGTCTACGAGCAGTACTTC. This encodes CASSQGRDRVYEQYF.

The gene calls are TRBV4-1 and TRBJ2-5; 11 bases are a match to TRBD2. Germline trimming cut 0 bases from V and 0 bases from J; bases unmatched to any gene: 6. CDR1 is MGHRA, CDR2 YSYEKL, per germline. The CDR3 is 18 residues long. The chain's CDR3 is CASSQEGLAGGNQETQYF. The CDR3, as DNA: TGCGCCAGCAGCCAAGAAGGCCTAGCGGGGGGAAACCAAGAGACCCAGTACTTC.

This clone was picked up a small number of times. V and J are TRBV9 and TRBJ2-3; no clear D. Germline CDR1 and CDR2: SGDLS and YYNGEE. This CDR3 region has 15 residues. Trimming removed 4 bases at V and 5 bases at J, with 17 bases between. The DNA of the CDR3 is TGTGCCAGCAGCCCCTTCGGTGAGGCCGTAGATACGCAGTATTTT. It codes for CASSPFGEAVDTQYF.

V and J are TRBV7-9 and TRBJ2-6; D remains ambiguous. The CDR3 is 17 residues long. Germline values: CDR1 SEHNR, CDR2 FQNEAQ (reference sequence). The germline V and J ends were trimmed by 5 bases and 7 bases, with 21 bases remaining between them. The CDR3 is CASSPPLRSSPANVLTF. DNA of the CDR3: TGTGCCAGCAGCCCACCCCTAAGGTCCAGTCCAGCCAACGTCCTGACTTTC.

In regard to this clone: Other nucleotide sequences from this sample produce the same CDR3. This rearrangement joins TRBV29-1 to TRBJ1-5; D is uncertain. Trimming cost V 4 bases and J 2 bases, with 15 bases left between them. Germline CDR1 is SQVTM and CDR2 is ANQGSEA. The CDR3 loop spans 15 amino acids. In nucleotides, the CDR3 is TGCAGCGTTGCGGATGGGTTTTTGGGCAATCAGCCCCAGCATTTT. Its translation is CSVADGFLGNQPQHF.

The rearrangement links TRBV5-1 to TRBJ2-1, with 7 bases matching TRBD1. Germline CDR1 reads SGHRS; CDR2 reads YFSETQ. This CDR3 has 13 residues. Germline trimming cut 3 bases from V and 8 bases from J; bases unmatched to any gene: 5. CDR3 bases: TGCGCCAGCAGCTCTGACAGGGCCGATGAGCAGTTCTTC. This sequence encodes CASSSDRADEQFF.

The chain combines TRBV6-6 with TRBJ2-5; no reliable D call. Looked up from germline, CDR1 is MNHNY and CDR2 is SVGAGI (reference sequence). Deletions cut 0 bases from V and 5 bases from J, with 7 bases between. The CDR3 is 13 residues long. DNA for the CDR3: TGTGCCAGCAGTTACTCGGATCTGGAGACCCAGTACTTC. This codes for CASSYSDLETQYF.

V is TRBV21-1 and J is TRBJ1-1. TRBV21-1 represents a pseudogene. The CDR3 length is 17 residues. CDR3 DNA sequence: TGTGCCAGCAGCAAAGGGGGAGGGGAATCTATGAACACTGAAGCTTTCTTT. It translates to CASSKGGGESMNTEAFF.